Detailed here is one T cell receptor beta chain. These data are taken from a study of blood T cell repertoires in COVID-19. Study as a whole: The United States, Italy and Spain supplied acute and convalescent COVID-19 samples. Sources were T cells, B-cell-depleted T cells, or PBMCs; the material itself was cDNA or gDNA.

Study processing details: Estimation of nucleated cell counts was performed using reference gene primer amplification. Here immunoSEQ multiplex PCR was the method, and the copy in TCRdb shows in-frame clones only, minus some. Clone size and V and J calls were adopted from that table, with D and trimming inferred from the DNA. The data contain over 200,000 clones, approximately 85% of them singletons. Germline V CDR1 and CDR2: GTSNPN, SVGIG (reference sequence). The J segment lost 7 bases and the V segment lost 2 bases, leaving 3 bases of the junction unmatched. This CDR3 is 14 amino acids long. The sequenced material came from peripheral blood. V is TRBV30 and J is TRBJ1-4; 11 bases are a match to TRBD1. The receptor was derived from a human donor in a cohort sampled during active COVID-19. CDR3 sequence reads: CAWSPGTGGEKLFF. The CDR3 coding sequence is TGTGCCTGGAGTCCAGGGACAGGGGGTGAAAAACTGTTTTTT.